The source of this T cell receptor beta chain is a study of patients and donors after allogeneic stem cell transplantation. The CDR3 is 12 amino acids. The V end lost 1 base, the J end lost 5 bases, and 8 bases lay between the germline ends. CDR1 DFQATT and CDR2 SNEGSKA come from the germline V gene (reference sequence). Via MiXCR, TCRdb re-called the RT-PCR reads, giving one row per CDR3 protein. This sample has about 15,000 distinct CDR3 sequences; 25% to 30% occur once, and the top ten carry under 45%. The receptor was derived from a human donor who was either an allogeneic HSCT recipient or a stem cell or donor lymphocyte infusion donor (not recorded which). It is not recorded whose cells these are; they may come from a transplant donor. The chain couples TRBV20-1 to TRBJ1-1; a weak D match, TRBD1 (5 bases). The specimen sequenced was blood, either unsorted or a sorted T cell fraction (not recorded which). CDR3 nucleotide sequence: TGCAGTGCTAGAGTCGGGGGTACTGAAGCTTTCTTT. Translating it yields CSARVGGTEAFF.